These 26 T cell receptor beta chains originate from one sample sequenced in a study of T cell responses to AZD1222 COVID-19 vaccine. Profiling relied on immunoSEQ multiplex PCR, and the TCRdb table lists in-frame clones only, not all of them. In the table there are tens of thousands of clones, over 75% of which are singletons. Sequenced material: peripheral blood, taken on day 0 of AZD1222 vaccination. These receptors all stem from an adult in good health.

This chain links TRBV5-1 with TRBJ2-5, with 7 bases fitting TRBD2. The CDR3 runs 12 residues. Per germline, CDR1 SGHRS and CDR2 YFSETQ. Trimming at V came to 5 bases and at J to 2 bases, leaving 0 bases not matched to a gene. CDR3 sequence reads: CASRAGQETQYF. DNA of the CDR3: TGCGCCAGCAGAGCGGGACAAGAGACCCAGTACTTC.

V and J are TRBV7-2 and TRBJ2-2, with 7 bases lining up with TRBD1. Germline loops: CDR1 SGHTA, CDR2 FQGNSA. CDR3 length: 15 amino acids. Losses at the gene ends were 3 bases for V and 0 bases for J; bases not matched to a gene: 1. CDR3 nucleotide sequence: TGTGCCAGCAGCTTCCAGGGGGCGAACACCGGGGAGCTGTTTTTT. It encodes CASSFQGANTGELFF.

The chain carries TRBV27 and TRBJ2-7, with TRBD1 matching over 9 bases. Germline trimming cut 6 bases from V and 4 bases from J; bases unmatched to any gene: 7. This CDR3 has 14 residues. Germline V lookup: CDR1 MNHEY, CDR2 SMNVEV (reference sequence). CDR3 in amino acids: CASRGTGSGYEQYF. The CDR3 DNA sequence: TGTGCCAGCAGGGGGACAGGGTCTGGATACGAGCAGTACTTC.

This sequence joins TRBV18 and TRBJ1-2; possibly TRBD1 for D (6 bases). CDR3 length: 15 residues. Germline values: CDR1 KGHSH, CDR2 LQKENI. The V and J ends lost 6 bases and 6 bases respectively, with 20 bases between them. This CDR3 reads CASSPFTGIEDGYTF. DNA of the CDR3: TGTGCCAGCTCTCCTTTCACAGGGATCGAGGATGGCTACACCTTC.

This clone has just a few counts. The CDR3 bases are TGTGCCAGCAGCTTGCCCCAGGACTATGGCTACACCTTC. Translated, it gives CASSLPQDYGYTF. The gene calls are TRBV7-2 and TRBJ1-2; D remains ambiguous. V was cut by 3 bases and J by 3 bases, with 8 bases left in between. The CDR3 contains 13 residues. CDR1 SGHTA and CDR2 FQGNSA come from the germline V gene.

The V gene is TRBV30, the J gene TRBJ1-3; the D is unclear. Germline CDR1 is GTSNPN and CDR2 is SVGIG (reference sequence). Trimming took off 0 bases at V and 0 bases at J, with 6 bases between the two ends. The CDR3 runs 14 residues. Here the CDR3 reads CAWSVVLSGNTIYF. The CDR3 DNA follows: TGTGCCTGGAGTGTAGTCCTCTCTGGAAACACCATATATTTT.

The gene calls are TRBV2 and TRBJ2-1; D is perhaps TRBD1 or TRBD2 (5 bases each). Germline CDR1 reads SNHLY; CDR2 reads FYNNEI. The CDR3 is made up of 15 amino acids. The V end was cut by 8 bases, the J end by 0 bases, with 14 bases between. In DNA, the CDR3 is TGTGCCAGCCGGGGTGAGGGGAGCTCCTACAATGAGCAGTTCTTC. The encoded protein is CASRGEGSSYNEQFF.

V gene TRBV6-5 combines with J gene TRBJ1-2; TRBD1 aligns across 8 bases. The length of the CDR3 is 13 residues. Germline values: CDR1 MNHEY, CDR2 SVGAGI. V lost 2 bases, J lost 8 bases, and 4 bases stayed unmatched. CDR3 residues: CASSYETGGGYTF. The CDR3, as DNA: TGTGCCAGCAGTTACGAAACAGGGGGAGGCTACACCTTC.

The V gene is TRBV6-1, the J gene TRBJ2-6; D is unclear. The germline V gene encodes CDR1 MNHNS and CDR2 SASEGT. V lost 0 bases, J lost 0 bases, and 6 bases lay in between. The length of the CDR3 is 16 residues. CDR3 region: CASSEAGFSGANVLTF. The CDR3 DNA reads as TGTGCCAGCAGTGAAGCGGGGTTCTCTGGGGCCAACGTCCTGACTTTC.

The chain combines TRBV6-5 with TRBJ1-3; TRBD1 is a possible D gene (5 bases). The CDR3 runs to 15 residues. Germline CDR1 reads MNHEY; CDR2 reads SVGAGI. V was clipped by 6 bases and J by 4 bases, with 16 bases between them. The CDR3: CASRARGLGGNTIYF. CDR3 DNA sequence: TGTGCCAGCAGAGCAAGGGGTCTGGGCGGAAACACCATATATTTT.

The chain joins TRBV5-4 to TRBJ1-6; no clear D. The CDR3 sequence is 13 residues long. Trimming removed 4 bases from V and 8 bases from J, with 10 bases in between. Germline assignment: CDR1 SGHNT and CDR2 YYREEE (reference sequence). CDR3 sequence: CASSVDSYSPLHF. The CDR3 DNA reads TGTGCCAGCAGCGTGGATAGTTATTCACCCCTCCACTTT.

The chain carries TRBV12-3 or TRBV12-4 and TRBJ1-6; D unresolved. The CDR3 spans 12 residues. Trimming took 8 bases from V and 6 from J, leaving 8 bases between them. The CDR3 DNA sequence: TGTGCCAGCGCCGACACTAATTCACCCCTCCACTTT. It is translated as CASADTNSPLHF.

J is TRBJ2-5 and V is TRBV19, with 7 bases identical to TRBD2. The germline V gene encodes CDR1 LNHDA and CDR2 SQIVND (reference sequence). After removal of 1 base from V and 5 bases from J, the junction contained 4 bases not matched to a gene. This CDR3 contains 14 residues. In DNA form, the CDR3 reads TGTGCCAGTAGTATAGGGGGAGGGCGGGAGACCCAGTACTTC. Amino acid sequence: CASSIGGGRETQYF.

The chain couples TRBV7-9 to TRBJ1-2; D gene unclear. The V gene's germline CDR1 is SEHNR and CDR2 FQNEAQ (reference sequence). V gave up 7 bases and J gave up 3 bases, with 9 bases separating them. This CDR3 contains 12 residues. The CDR3 sequence: CASTDYDYGYTF. CDR3 in DNA: TGTGCCAGCACGGACTACGACTATGGCTACACCTTC.

The chain carries TRBV7-2 and TRBJ1-5; D gene ambiguous. The CDR3 has 12 residues. CDR1 is SGHTA, CDR2 FQGNSA, per germline. Trimming pared 6 bases from V and 4 bases from J, leaving 7 bases between. CDR3 DNA sequence: TGTGCCAGCAGTCCCCAGAATCAGCCCCAGCATTTT. Residues: CASSPQNQPQHF.

The chain employs TRBV6-5 and TRBJ2-1, with a possible D match to TRBD1 (6 bases). The CDR3 has 15 residues. V lost 6 bases to trimming and J lost 0 bases, with 12 bases between them. Germline V gene sequence: CDR1 MNHEY, CDR2 SVGAGI. The CDR3 here is CASRTLGGSYNEQFF. For the CDR3, the DNA is TGTGCCAGCAGGACCCTAGGGGGCTCCTACAATGAGCAGTTCTTC.

The rearrangement joins TRBV6-5 to TRBJ2-1, with D hard to call. CDR3 length: 15 amino acids. CDR1 MNHEY and CDR2 SVGAGI come from the germline V gene. The V and J ends lost 0 bases and 4 bases respectively, with 10 bases between them. CDR3 amino acids: CASSYSVASYNEQFF. In nucleotides, the CDR3 is TGTGCCAGCAGTTACTCGGTCGCCTCGTACAATGAGCAGTTCTTC.

The chain couples TRBV11-2 to TRBJ2-7; D is possibly TRBD1 or TRBD2 (5 bases each). V was shortened by 4 bases and J by 0 bases, with 16 bases between the two germline ends. CDR1 and CDR2 (germline): SGHAT, FQNNGV. The CDR3 contains 16 residues. The CDR3 DNA follows: TGTGCCAGCAGCTCCGTCAGGGACGGCCTCTCCTACGAGCAGTACTTC. This sequence encodes CASSSVRDGLSYEQYF.

The rearrangement links TRBV10-3 to TRBJ1-1; D unclear. The germline V gene has CDR1 ENHRY and CDR2 SYGVKD. The germline V and J ends were trimmed by 11 bases and 11 bases, with 12 bases remaining between them. This CDR3 has 9 residues. CDR3 in amino acids: CAHKTGAFF. As DNA, the CDR3 is TGTGCCCATAAAACGGGGGCTTTCTTT.

CDR3 protein: CASSLPPGVGTEAFF. The CDR3 bases are TGTGCCAGCAGTTTACCCCCAGGGGTGGGAACTGAAGCTTTCTTT. The J gene is TRBJ1-1, the V gene TRBV28; tentative D call: TRBD1 (6 bases). The CDR3 length is 15 residues. Trimming removed 2 bases from V and 5 bases from J, with 15 bases in between. Germline V gene sequence: CDR1 MDHEN, CDR2 SYDVKM.

This chain uses TRBV19 with TRBJ2-1; possible D gene TRBD2, 6 bases. Between the trimmed V and J ends, which lost 4 bases and 12 bases, there was a span of 16 bases. Germline CDR1 reads LNHDA; CDR2 reads SQIVND (reference sequence). The CDR3 contains 13 residues. This chain's CDR3 is CASSRDSTGGQFF. The CDR3 DNA follows: TGTGCCAGTAGTAGGGACTCCACCGGGGGGCAGTTCTTC.

This chain connects TRBV7-3 to TRBJ2-1, with D maybe TRBD2 (5 bases). The V gene lost 5 bases and the J gene lost 6 bases, with 11 bases spanning the gap. The length of the CDR3 is 13 residues. The germline gives CDR1 SGHTA, CDR2 FQGTGA. CDR3: CASSPQEVNEQFF. The CDR3 bases are TGTGCCAGCAGCCCTCAGGAGGTCAATGAGCAGTTCTTC.

The gene calls are TRBV30 and TRBJ1-3; D is unclear. Trimming stripped 4 bases from V and 3 bases from J, with 7 bases between. This CDR3 is built from 12 residues. Looked up from germline, CDR1 is GTSNPN and CDR2 is SVGIG (reference sequence). CDR3 protein: CAWILYGNTIYF. The CDR3 region has the DNA TGTGCCTGGATACTGTATGGAAACACCATATATTTT.

V gene TRBV28 combines with J gene TRBJ2-2; 9 bases align to TRBD2. The ends lost 6 bases at V and 0 bases at J; junction bases unmatched: 8. Germline V gene sequence: CDR1 MDHEN, CDR2 SYDVKM. The CDR3 contains 17 residues. The CDR3 sequence is CASRTPGLATNTGELFF. CDR3 coding DNA: TGTGCCAGCAGGACTCCGGGACTAGCCACGAACACCGGGGAGCTGTTTTTT.

The rearrangement links TRBV7-6 to TRBJ1-3, with D possibly matching TRBD1 (5 bases). V lost 4 bases and J 4 bases, leaving 11 bases between the germline ends. The CDR3 extends over 14 amino acids. CDR1 is SGHVS and CDR2 is FNYEAQ in the germline V gene. The DNA of the CDR3 is TGTGCCAGCAGCTCAAGGGGAGTGGGAAACACCATATATTTT. The encoded protein is CASSSRGVGNTIYF.

This clone was seen a handful of times. V usage is TRBV6-5 and J usage is TRBJ2-1; possibly TRBD1 or TRBD2 for D (5 bases each). The CDR3 consists of 14 residues. V was cut by 6 bases and J by 9 bases, with 18 bases left in between. CDR1 and CDR2 (germline): MNHEY, SVGAGI. CDR3 protein: CASSPGTGRSEQFF. The CDR3 nucleotides read TGTGCCAGCAGCCCAGGGACCGGCCGGTCTGAGCAGTTCTTC.